This T cell receptor beta chain was retrieved from a study of blood T cell repertoires in COVID-19. About the study: Sites across the United States, Italy and Spain contributed samples from acute and convalescent COVID-19. In each case, the material was cDNA or gDNA derived from T cells, B-cell-depleted T cells, or PBMCs.

The J segment lost 4 bases and the V segment lost 0 bases, leaving 5 bases of the junction unmatched. CDR3 length: 16 amino acids. Germline V CDR1 and CDR2: LNHNV, YYDKDF (reference sequence). Per the original data handling: For nucleated cells, counts were estimated from reference gene primer amplification. Libraries were prepared by immunoSEQ multiplex PCR; TCRdb keeps only in-frame clonotypes and omits some of them. V, J and clone size derive from that table, while D and trimming were established from the DNA sequence. In the table there are about 110,000 clones, roughly 87% of which are singletons.

The sequence derives from a human donor in a cohort sampled during active COVID-19. The sample was peripheral blood. The rearrangement joins TRBV15 to TRBJ1-4; TRBD1 matches at 7 bases. CDR3 loop: CATSRDVPGGNEKLFF. The CDR3 nucleotides read TGTGCCACCAGCAGAGATGTCCCAGGGGGTAATGAAAAACTGTTTTTT.